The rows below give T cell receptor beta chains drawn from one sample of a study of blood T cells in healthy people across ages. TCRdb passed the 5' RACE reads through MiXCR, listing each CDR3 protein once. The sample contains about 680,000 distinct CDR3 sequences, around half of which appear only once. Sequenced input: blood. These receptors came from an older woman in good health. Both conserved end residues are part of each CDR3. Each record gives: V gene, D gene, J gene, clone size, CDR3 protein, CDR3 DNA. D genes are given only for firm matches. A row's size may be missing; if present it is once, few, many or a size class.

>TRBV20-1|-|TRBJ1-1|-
CSAPDRNTEAFF
TGCAGTGCTCCTGACCGGAACACTGAAGCTTTCTTT
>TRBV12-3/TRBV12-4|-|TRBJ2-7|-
CASSSGGTVSYEQYF
TGTGCCAGCAGTAGTGGGGGGACAGTCTCCTACGAGCAGTACTTC
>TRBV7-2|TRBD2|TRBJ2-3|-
CASSRDYTDTQYF
TGTGCCAGCAGCCGGGACTACACAGATACGCAGTATTTT
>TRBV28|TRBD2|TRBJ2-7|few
CASSSPSGRYGYEQYF
TGTGCCAGCAGTTCCCCTAGCGGGAGATATGGCTACGAGCAGTACTTC
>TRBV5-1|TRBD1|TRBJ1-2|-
CASSPKDRVNGYTF
TGCGCCAGCAGCCCCAAGGACAGGGTTAATGGCTACACCTTC
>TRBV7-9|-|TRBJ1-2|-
CASSLGGAPANYGYTF
TGTGCCAGCAGCTTAGGCGGAGCCCCCGCCAACTATGGCTACACCTTC
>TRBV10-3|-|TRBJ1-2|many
CATTGTSLNYGYTF
TGTGCCACCACCGGGACCTCACTTAACTATGGCTACACCTTC
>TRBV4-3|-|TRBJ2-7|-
CASSLQTDNLYEQYF
TGCGCCAGCAGCCTCCAGACAGACAATCTCTACGAGCAGTACTTC
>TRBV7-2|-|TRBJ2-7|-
CASSLQGQMGEQYF
TGTGCCAGCAGCTTACAGGGCCAAATGGGTGAGCAGTACTTC
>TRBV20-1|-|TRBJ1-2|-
CSTLGGGLGLFGYTF
TGCAGTACCCTGGGAGGGGGGCTGGGACTATTTGGCTACACCTTC
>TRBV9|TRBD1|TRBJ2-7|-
CASSGGDRAAYEQYF
TGTGCCAGCAGCGGAGGTGACAGGGCCGCCTACGAGCAGTACTTC
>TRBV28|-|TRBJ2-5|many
CASSLGVGKTQYF
TGTGCCAGCAGTTTAGGAGTCGGGAAGACCCAGTACTTC
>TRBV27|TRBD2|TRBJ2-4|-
CASSFLAGASNIQYF
TGTGCCAGCAGTTTCCTAGCGGGAGCGTCGAACATTCAGTACTTC
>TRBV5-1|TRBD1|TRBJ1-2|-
CASRMGRDSYGYTF
TGCGCCAGCAGGATGGGGCGGGACAGCTATGGCTACACCTTC
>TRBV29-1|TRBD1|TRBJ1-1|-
CSGRTGKEAFF
TGCAGCGGTAGGACAGGGAAGGAAGCTTTCTTT
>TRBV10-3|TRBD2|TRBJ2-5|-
CAISDGLANQETQYF
TGTGCCATCAGTGATGGACTAGCGAACCAAGAGACCCAGTACTTC
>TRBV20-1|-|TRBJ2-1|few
CSAQDYYNEQFF
TGCAGTGCCCAGGACTACTACAATGAGCAGTTCTTC
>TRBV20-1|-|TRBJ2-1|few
CSATLDLEQFF
TGCAGTGCCACCCTGGACCTTGAGCAGTTCTTC
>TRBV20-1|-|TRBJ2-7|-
CSAEEDSSYEQYF
TGCAGTGCTGAGGAGGACAGCTCCTACGAGCAGTACTTC
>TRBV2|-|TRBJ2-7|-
CASSFGGREQYF
TGTGCCAGCAGTTTCGGCGGGCGCGAGCAGTACTTC
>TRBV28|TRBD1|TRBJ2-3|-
CASSSPDRGRRDTQYF
TGTGCCAGCAGTTCCCCGGACAGGGGGCGAAGAGATACGCAGTATTTT
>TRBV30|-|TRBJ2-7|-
CAWSFGTVSYEQYF
TGTGCCTGGAGTTTCGGGACGGTCTCCTACGAGCAGTACTTC
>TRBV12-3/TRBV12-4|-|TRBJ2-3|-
CASGLFGEDTQYF
TGTGCCAGCGGCCTCTTTGGGGAAGATACGCAGTATTTT
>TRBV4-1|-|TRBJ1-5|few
CASSQDRLYSNQPQHF
TGCGCCAGCAGCCAAGATCGGCTTTATAGCAATCAGCCCCAGCATTTT
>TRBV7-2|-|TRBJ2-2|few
CASSLGSNTGELFF
TGTGCCAGCAGCTTAGGTTCGAACACCGGGGAGCTGTTTTTT
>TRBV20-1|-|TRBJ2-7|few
CSAPSSLPSGSYEQYF
TGCAGTGCTCCCTCGTCCCTTCCCAGTGGATCCTACGAGCAGTACTTC
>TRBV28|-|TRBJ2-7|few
CASSLSRSSYEQYF
TGTGCCAGCAGTTTGAGTAGGAGCTCCTACGAGCAGTACTTC
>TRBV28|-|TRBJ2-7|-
CASRRGLGAYEQYF
TGTGCCAGCAGACGTGGACTGGGTGCTTACGAGCAGTACTTC
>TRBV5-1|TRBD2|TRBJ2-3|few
CASSSGLAGDTDTRYF
TGCGCCAGCAGCTCGGGACTAGCGGGAGACACAGATACGCGGTATTTT
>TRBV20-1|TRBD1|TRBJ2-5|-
CSARWPGQGKTQYF
TGCAGTGCTAGATGGCCGGGACAGGGGAAGACCCAGTACTTC
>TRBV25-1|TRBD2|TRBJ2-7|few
CASSVASGSFYEQYF
TGTGCCAGCAGTGTAGCTAGCGGGAGCTTCTACGAGCAGTACTTC
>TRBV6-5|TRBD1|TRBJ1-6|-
CASSYSDRNSPLHF
TGTGCCAGCAGTTACTCGGACAGGAATTCACCCCTCCACTTT
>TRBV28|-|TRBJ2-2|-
CASSLERELFF
TGTGCCAGCAGTTTGGAAAGGGAGCTGTTTTTT
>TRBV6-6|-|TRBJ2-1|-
CASSYNRENEQFF
TGTGCCAGCAGTTACAACAGGGAAAATGAGCAGTTCTTC
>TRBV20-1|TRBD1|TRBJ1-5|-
CSATQGNQPQHF
TGCAGTGCCACACAGGGGAATCAGCCCCAGCATTTT
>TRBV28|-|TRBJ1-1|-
CASSLNQKGGEAFF
TGTGCCAGCAGTTTGAACCAAAAGGGGGGTGAAGCTTTCTTT
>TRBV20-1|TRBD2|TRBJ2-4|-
CSARDSSGNALAKNIQYF
TGCAGTGCTAGAGATTCTAGCGGGAATGCCCTAGCCAAAAACATTCAGTACTTC
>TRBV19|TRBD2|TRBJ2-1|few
CASSRLGGSYNEQFF
TGTGCCAGTAGCCGGTTGGGCGGGAGTTACAATGAGCAGTTCTTC
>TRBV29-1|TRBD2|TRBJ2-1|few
CSGTTGTSVNEQFF
TGCAGCGGCACCACCGGGACTAGCGTTAATGAGCAGTTCTTC
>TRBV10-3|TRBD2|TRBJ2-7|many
CAISESGGVHEQYF
TGTGCCATCAGTGAGTCCGGGGGGGTCCACGAGCAGTACTTC
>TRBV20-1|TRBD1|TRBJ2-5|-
CALGGGRRETQYF
TGCGCCTTAGGGGGCGGGCGGAGAGAGACCCAGTACTTC